These 21 T cell receptor beta chains were all obtained from the same sample, sequenced in a study of cytomegalovirus exposure and HLA in healthy donors. A multiplex PCR was run with 60 Vbeta primers and 13 Jbeta primers. TCRdb's table, derived via immunoSEQ multiplex PCR, lists solely in-frame clones and lacks some. The sample yields about 62,000 clones, about four fifths seen once. Material for sequencing was PBMCs. These receptors were obtained from a woman aged 25-40 years in good health and CMV-seronegative.

The chain couples TRBV11-2 to TRBJ2-1; 10 positions match TRBD1. Per the germline V gene, CDR1 is SGHAT and CDR2 is FQNNGV. This CDR3 comprises 17 residues. J gave up 1 base and V 0 bases, and 3 bases lay outside the gene matches. In DNA, the CDR3 is TGTGCCAGCAGCTTAGAGAGGGGACAGGGGTCCTACAATGAGCAGTTCTTC. Amino acid sequence: CASSLERGQGSYNEQFF.

The genes are TRBV4-3 and TRBJ2-5, with 9 bases aligning to TRBD2. Germline V gene sequence: CDR1 LGHNA, CDR2 YSLEER. The junction had 0 bases not matched to a gene; V was cut back by 0 bases and J by 1 base. CDR3 size: 15 residues. In nucleotides, the CDR3 is TGCGCCAGCAGCCAAGAGCGGGGGGGCCAAGAGACCCAGTACTTC. Its protein is CASSQERGGQETQYF.

The chain is built from TRBV6-5 and TRBJ1-5, with D possibly being TRBD1 (5 bases). Trimming stripped 5 bases from V and 5 bases from J, with 10 bases between. This CDR3 comprises 13 residues. Germline V gene data show CDR1 as MNHEY and CDR2 as SVGAGI. CDR3 residues: CASSGTGDQPQHF. CDR3 DNA sequence: TGTGCCAGCAGTGGAACAGGTGATCAGCCCCAGCATTTT.

This clone appeared a single time. The chain links TRBV7-2 to TRBJ2-7, with D possibly TRBD1 on 6 matching bases. CDR3 length: 14 amino acids. Germline V gives CDR1 SGHTA, CDR2 FQGNSA. Trimming stripped 0 bases from V and 5 bases from J, with 11 bases between. CDR3 coding DNA: TGTGCCAGCAGCTTAGCCCCAGGGGAACACGAGCAGTACTTC. Its translation: CASSLAPGEHEQYF.

The chain couples TRBV6-5 to TRBJ2-7; 7 nucleotides align to TRBD2. Per germline, CDR1 MNHEY and CDR2 SVGAGI. Losses at the gene ends were 7 bases for V and 0 bases for J; bases not matched to a gene: 9. This CDR3 is 15 amino acids long. The CDR3 region is CASKNDRDYSYEQYF. The CDR3 coding sequence is TGTGCCAGCAAAAACGACCGGGACTACTCCTACGAGCAGTACTTC.

The sample holds one count of this clone. This CDR3 is CASSSSVVPYF. CDR3 nucleotide sequence: TGTGCCAGCAGCTCTTCAGTCGTGCCGTACTTC. The gene calls are TRBV11-2 and TRBJ2-7, with unresolved D. From germline, CDR1 is SGHAT and CDR2 FQNNGV. V was pared by 4 bases and J by 12 bases, with 13 bases between. This CDR3 comprises 11 residues. The whole variable domain, filled in from reference TRBV11-2 and TRBJ2-7, reads EAGVAQSPRYKIIEKRQSVAFWCNPISGHATLYWYQQILGQGPKLLIQFQNNGVVDDSQLPKDRFSAERLKGVDSTLKIQPAKLEDSAVYLCASSSSVVPYFGPGTRLTVT.

This chain uses TRBV28 with TRBJ2-3; TRBD2 aligns across 7 bases. Trimming took 3 bases from V and 5 from J; bases not matched to a gene: 2. The CDR3 is made up of 13 amino acids. In germline, CDR1 is MDHEN, CDR2 SYDVKM. This CDR3 is CASSFGRVDTQYF. In nucleotides, the CDR3 is TGTGCCAGCAGTTTTGGGAGGGTAGATACGCAGTATTTT.

This chain links TRBV5-1 with TRBJ1-1, with 7 positions matching TRBD1. Germline CDR1 reads SGHRS; CDR2 reads YFSETQ. The J segment lost 1 base and the V segment lost 5 bases, leaving 5 bases of the junction unmatched. The CDR3 sequence is 14 residues long. The CDR3 DNA reads as TGCGCCAGCAGGCATGGACAGGCGAACACTGAAGCTTTCTTT. Its protein product is CASRHGQANTEAFF. The full variable domain, with the rest looked up from reference TRBV5-1 and TRBJ1-1, is KAGVTQTPRYLIKTRGQQVTLSCSPISGHRSVSWYQQTPGQGLQFLFEYFSETQRNKGNFPGRFSGRQFSNSRSEMNVSTLELGDSALYLCASRHGQANTEAFFGQGTRLTVV.

This chain uses TRBV6-1 with TRBJ1-2; D gene ambiguous. The germline gives CDR1 MNHNS, CDR2 SASEGT. Trimming took off 6 bases at V and 0 bases at J, with 14 bases between the two ends. The CDR3 has 15 residues. The CDR3 here is CASSRERDSNYGYTF. In DNA form, the CDR3 reads TGTGCCAGCAGCCGTGAGAGGGATTCTAACTATGGCTACACCTTC.

V usage is TRBV25-1 and J usage is TRBJ1-4; D may be TRBD1 (5 bases). The V gene's germline CDR1 is MGHDK and CDR2 SYGVNS. This CDR3 spans 15 amino acids. V was clipped by 5 bases and J by 8 bases, with 18 bases between them. The CDR3 loop is CASSISAGRGEKLFF. As DNA, the CDR3 is TGTGCCAGCAGTATCTCAGCGGGGAGGGGAGAAAAACTGTTTTTT. Using reference TRBV25-1 and TRBJ1-4 for the parts outside the CDR3, the full variable domain is EADIYQTPRYLVIGTGKKITLECSQTMGHDKMYWYQQDPGMELHLIHYSYGVNSTEKGDLSSESTVSRIRTEHFPLTLESARPSHTSQYLCASSISAGRGEKLFFGSGTQLSVL.

In its sample, this clone was seen once. This chain links TRBV28 with TRBJ1-1; the D gene is possibly TRBD1 (5 bases). CDR1 and CDR2 from the germline V gene are MDHEN and SYDVKM. V was clipped by 6 bases and J by 6 bases, with 14 bases between them. This CDR3 is built from 13 residues. Here the CDR3 DNA reads TGTGCCAGCAGCCTTCAGGGTATCCCTGAAGCTTTCTTT. Residues: CASSLQGIPEAFF.

Regarding this clone: Its ends do not fully match the called genes, so a read error is possible. This chain links TRBV7-9 with TRBJ1-1; tentative D call: TRBD1 (5 bases). Germline CDR1 and CDR2: SEHNR and FQNEAQ (reference sequence). The CDR3 is made up of 16 amino acids. The CDR3 loop is CSSSLRGLSDGTEAFF. In DNA form, the CDR3 reads TGTTCCAGCAGCTTACGGGGGTTGAGCGATGGCACTGAAGCTTTCTTT.

The CDR3 sequence is CASTGQMNTEAFF. CDR3 nucleotides: TGTGCCAGCACGGGACAGATGAACACTGAAGCTTTCTTT. The chain couples TRBV6-6 to TRBJ1-1; 7 nucleotides line up with TRBD1. The CDR3 totals 13 residues. Trimming removed 7 bases from V and 0 bases from J; junction bases left unmatched: 2. CDR1 is MNHNY and CDR2 is SVGAGI in the germline V gene (reference sequence).

This chain uses TRBV4-3 with TRBJ1-1; D not certain. Germline values: CDR1 LGHNA, CDR2 YSLEER. The CDR3 extends over 15 amino acids. The V end lost 0 bases, the J end lost 1 base, and 9 bases lay between the germline ends. The CDR3 coding sequence is TGCGCCAGCAGCCAAGAATCCCGGGGGAACACTGAAGCTTTCTTT. It yields the protein CASSQESRGNTEAFF.

V gene TRBV4-3 combines with J gene TRBJ1-1; D possibly corresponds to TRBD1 (5 bases). CDR1 and CDR2 (germline): LGHNA, YSLEER. This CDR3 is built from 14 residues. Trimming took 3 bases from V and 6 from J, leaving 14 bases between them. CDR3 nucleotide sequence: TGCGCCAGCAGCCACAAGACCGGAGGGGCTGAAGCTTTCTTT. Amino acid sequence: CASSHKTGGAEAFF.

A single count supports this clone. The chain joins TRBV19 to TRBJ1-6; the D is unclear. This CDR3 is built from 13 residues. The germline V gene encodes CDR1 LNHDA and CDR2 SQIVND (reference sequence). Trimming removed 5 bases from V and 7 bases from J, with 9 bases in between. CDR3 in DNA: TGTGCCAGTAGTGCGACACAGAATTCACCCCTCCACTTT. Translated: CASSATQNSPLHF.

The V call is TRBV11-2, the J call TRBJ1-1; no reliable D call. Trimming took 0 bases from V and 4 from J, leaving 6 bases between them. Germline V gene lookup returns CDR1 SGHAT and CDR2 FQNNGV. CDR3 length: 13 residues. CDR3 DNA: TGTGCCAGCAGCTTAGACAGCGTCACTGAAGCTTTCTTT. Amino acids: CASSLDSVTEAFF.

The rearrangement links TRBV27 to TRBJ2-1; TRBD2 is a possible D gene (6 bases). This CDR3 contains 13 residues. CDR1 is MNHEY and CDR2 is SMNVEV in the germline V gene (reference sequence). V dropped 3 bases and J dropped 7 bases, with 10 bases sitting between them. CDR3 in DNA: TGTGCCAGCAGTTTCTCTGGGGGGAATGAGCAGTTCTTC. This gives the protein CASSFSGGNEQFF.

The rearrangement joins TRBV5-1 to TRBJ2-5, with 10 nucleotides matching TRBD2. The CDR3 is 16 amino acids. CDR1 SGHRS and CDR2 YFSETQ come from the germline V gene. J lost 5 bases, V lost 4 bases, and 11 bases had no gene match. The CDR3 region has the DNA TGCGCCAGCAGCCCGACCGGGACTAGCGATATTGAGACCCAGTACTTC. This translates into CASSPTGTSDIETQYF.

The V gene is TRBV6-5, the J gene TRBJ1-2; D is perhaps TRBD1 (6 bases). The V gene's germline CDR1 is MNHEY and CDR2 SVGAGI. The length of the CDR3 is 12 residues. V gave up 5 bases and J gave up 7 bases, with 11 bases separating them. The CDR3 here is CASSRGQGGYTF. The CDR3 DNA is TGTGCCAGCAGTCGGGGACAAGGTGGCTACACCTTC.

This rearrangement joins TRBV5-4 to TRBJ2-1; the D gene is possibly TRBD2 (6 bases). CDR3 length: 14 residues. V was trimmed by 4 bases and J by 8 bases, leaving 16 bases between them. Germline V gene sequence: CDR1 SGHNT, CDR2 YYREEE (reference sequence). CDR3 nucleotide sequence: TGTGCCAGCAGCGTCCCGGGACTCGATGATGAGCAGTTCTTC. It is translated as CASSVPGLDDEQFF. The full variable domain, rest sourced from reference TRBV5-4 and TRBJ2-1, is ETGVTQSPTHLIKTRGQQVTLRCSSQSGHNTVSWYQQALGQGPQFIFQYYREEENGRGNFPPRFSGLQFPNYSSELNVNALELDDSALYLCASSVPGLDDEQFFGPGTRLTVL.